This T cell receptor (beta chain) was profiled in a study of metastatic and nonmetastatic thyroid tumors. By its share, this clone is medium-sized. Patients underwent thyroid surgery, and none had received any treatment before it. TCRdb re-analyzed the PCR reads using MiXCR. The data hold 21,000 or so clones, with 18% observed a single time. Germline V gives CDR1 MNHNS, CDR2 SASEGT. V was pared by 6 bases and J by 3 bases, with 11 bases between. The CDR3 has 14 amino acids. The chain joins TRBV6-1 to TRBJ2-2; D possibly corresponds to TRBD2 (6 bases). Material: blood. This clonotype originated in a male donor with papillary thyroid cancer or a benign thyroid nodule (not recorded which). Some clones in this sample may be carry-over from other donors' samples. CDR3: CASSQLADTGELFF. CDR3 sequence (DNA): TGTGCCAGCAGCCAACTAGCAGACACCGGGGAGCTGTTTTTT.